Reported below is one T cell receptor (beta chain). This specimen belongs to a study of blood T cell repertoires in COVID-19. Study context: The study drew acute and convalescent COVID-19 samples from the United States, Italy and Spain.

Germline V lookup: CDR1 LGHNA, CDR2 YNFKEQ. This CDR3 region has 16 residues. V was clipped by 0 bases and J by 8 bases; unmatched bases: 5. In the study's own analysis: Estimation of nucleated cell counts was performed using reference gene primer amplification. TCRdb's table, derived via immunoSEQ multiplex PCR, lists solely in-frame clones and lacks some. For V, J and clone size, that table is used; D and trimming come from the DNA. The data hold under 100,000 clones, with over 80% observed a single time. This chain links TRBV4-2 with TRBJ2-1, with 12 bases aligning to TRBD2. Sequenced material: peripheral blood. The TCR comes from a woman in her sixties or seventies with acute or convalescent COVID-19. In DNA form, the CDR3 reads TGTGCCAGCAGCCAAGACGGCCTAGCGGGGGGGCATGAGCAGTTCTTC. Translating it yields CASSQDGLAGGHEQFF.